A selection of T cell receptor beta chains follows, all from one sample in a study of response to subunit inactivated influenza vaccine. TCRdb reanalysed the RT-PCR reads using MiXCR and keeps one entry per CDR3 protein. The sample consists of hundreds of thousands of distinct CDR3 sequences, 15% to 18% of them appearing once. The sample here was PBMCs from blood, taken less than 13 days after vaccination. These receptors were obtained from a man aged 45-65 years who received an inactivated influenza vaccine. CDR3s include the opening cysteine and the closing phenylalanine or tryptophan. Each record gives: D gene, V gene, J gene, clone size, CDR3 protein, CDR3 DNA. A D gene is named only where the DNA matches it firmly. Size values are once, few and many counts, or a class for expanded clones, and some rows have none.

>NA|TRBV28|TRBJ1-1|NA
CASSLMEEAFF
TGTGCCAGCAGTTTGATGGAGGAGGCTTTCTTT
>NA|TRBV12-3/TRBV12-4|TRBJ1-5|many
CASSLGVRQPQHF
TGTGCCAGCAGTTTAGGGGTTCGTCAGCCCCAGCATTTT
>NA|TRBV7-9|TRBJ2-3|NA
CASSLKGRGTDTQYF
TGTGCCAGCAGCTTAAAGGGACGGGGCACAGATACGCAGTATTTT
>NA|TRBV12-3/TRBV12-4|TRBJ2-3|NA
CASSLAYPYTDTQYF
TGTGCCAGCAGTCTAGCTTACCCCTACACAGATACGCAGTATTTT
>NA|TRBV29-1|TRBJ2-1|many
CSVEERGSYNEQFF
TGCAGCGTTGAAGAACGGGGGTCCTACAATGAGCAGTTCTTC
>NA|TRBV4-1|TRBJ2-3|few
CASSQEAGQRTQYF
TGCGCCAGCAGCCAAGAGGCTGGGCAGAGAACGCAGTATTTT
>NA|TRBV7-9|TRBJ2-2|NA
CASSPSDPGELFF
TGTGCCAGCAGCCCCTCAGATCCCGGGGAGCTGTTTTTT
>NA|TRBV29-1|TRBJ2-5|many
CSWGSQETQYF
TGCAGCTGGGGGTCGCAAGAGACCCAGTACTTC
>TRBD2|TRBV29-1|TRBJ2-7|many
CSARTSRFEQYF
TGCAGCGCCCGGACTAGTAGGTTCGAGCAGTACTTC
>NA|TRBV14|TRBJ2-1|many
CASSQVWTVSYNEQFF
TGTGCCAGCAGCCAAGTGTGGACAGTATCCTACAATGAGCAGTTCTTC
>TRBD1|TRBV7-3|TRBJ2-1|many
CASSSGQSNEQFF
TGTGCCAGCAGCTCGGGACAGTCCAATGAGCAGTTCTTC
>NA|TRBV28|TRBJ1-6|NA
CASRLRTGYNSPLHF
TGTGCCAGCAGACTTCGGACGGGTTATAATTCACCCCTCCACTTT
>TRBD2|TRBV7-8|TRBJ2-5|NA
CAILDPRLAGLKTQYF
TGTGCCATCCTTGATCCGAGACTAGCGGGATTGAAGACCCAGTACTTC
>NA|TRBV9|TRBJ1-3|NA
CASSVTSSGNTIYF
TGTGCCAGCAGCGTTACCAGCTCTGGAAACACCATATATTTT
>TRBD1|TRBV4-1|TRBJ1-2|NA
CASSQVGTGGRDGYTF
TGCGCCAGCAGCCAAGTTGGGACAGGGGGCCGGGATGGCTACACCTTC
>TRBD1|TRBV6-1|TRBJ1-1|NA
CASTQGGSLNTEAFF
TGTGCCAGCACCCAGGGGGGCTCTTTGAACACTGAAGCTTTCTTT
>NA|TRBV11-2|TRBJ2-7|NA
CASSLKPSGTVSYEQYF
TGTGCCAGCAGCTTAAAGCCCTCCGGGACCGTCTCCTACGAGCAGTACTTC
>TRBD1|TRBV4-1|TRBJ2-5|once
CASSLTGTVIQETQYF
TGCGCCAGCAGCCTAACAGGGACAGTGATACAAGAGACCCAGTACTTC
>TRBD2|TRBV6-2/TRBV6-3|TRBJ2-1|NA
CASSRLAGESYNEQFF
TGTGCCAGCAGTCGACTAGCGGGAGAATCCTACAATGAGCAGTTCTTC
>NA|TRBV6-1|TRBJ1-5|few
CASLYRLGNQPQHF
TGTGCCAGCTTGTATAGGTTGGGCAATCAGCCCCAGCATTTT
>NA|TRBV12-5|TRBJ1-1|NA
CASDPGENTEAFF
TGTGCTAGTGATCCGGGGGAGAACACTGAAGCTTTCTTT
>NA|TRBV19|TRBJ2-6|NA
CASSMGAWSASGANVLTF
TGTGCCAGTAGTATGGGAGCATGGAGCGCTAGTGGGGCCAACGTCCTGACTTTC
>NA|TRBV5-6|TRBJ2-7|few
CASSLLRDPPYEQYF
TGTGCCAGCAGCTTGCTCAGGGATCCCCCCTACGAGCAGTACTTC
>TRBD1|TRBV5-1|TRBJ2-7|NA
CASSTDRGNYEQYF
TGCGCCAGCAGCACGGACAGGGGGAATTACGAGCAGTACTTC
>NA|TRBV7-9|TRBJ2-7|NA
CASGFRWYEQYF
TGTGCCAGCGGGTTCCGTTGGTACGAGCAGTACTTC
>TRBD1|TRBV14|TRBJ2-5|NA
CASSQVVQGGSETQYF
TGTGCCAGCAGCCAAGTGGTACAGGGGGGTAGCGAGACCCAGTACTTC
>NA|TRBV7-2|TRBJ1-2|many
CASSLVYGYTF
TGTGCCAGCAGTTTAGTCTATGGCTACACCTTC
>NA|TRBV12-3/TRBV12-4|TRBJ2-7|few
CASSSSHWRSYEQYF
TGTGCCAGCAGTTCCAGTCATTGGCGATCCTACGAGCAGTACTTC
>TRBD2|TRBV30|TRBJ2-3|once
CAWSVPSGEGDTQYF
TGTGCCTGGAGCGTACCTAGCGGGGAGGGAGATACGCAGTATTTT
>NA|TRBV25-1|TRBJ1-4|NA
CASSDGGRGEKLFF
TGTGCCAGCAGTGACGGGGGGAGGGGTGAAAAACTGTTTTTT
>NA|TRBV11-2|TRBJ2-2|many
CASSLLRTGELFF
TGTGCCAGCAGCTTACTACGGACCGGGGAGCTGTTTTTT
>TRBD2|TRBV5-1|TRBJ2-5|few
CASSLASSGGQETQYF
TGCGCCAGCAGCTTGGCGTCTAGCGGGGGGCAAGAGACCCAGTACTTC
>NA|TRBV18|TRBJ2-3|many
CASSPTGGTDTQYF
TGTGCCAGCAGCCCGACAGGAGGCACAGATACGCAGTATTTT
>TRBD1|TRBV20-1|TRBJ1-5|NA
CTAQAQDRGLYSNQPQHF
TGCACTGCTCAAGCCCAAGACAGGGGACTGTATAGCAATCAGCCCCAGCATTTT
>NA|TRBV7-3|TRBJ2-3|few
CASSPGHNTDTQYF
TGTGCCAGCAGCCCCGGACACAACACAGATACGCAGTATTTT
>TRBD2|TRBV20-1|TRBJ2-3|few
CSAPKGGSSDTQYF
TGCAGTGCTCCCAAAGGCGGGAGTTCAGATACGCAGTATTTT
>TRBD1|TRBV7-9|TRBJ2-6|NA
CASSLDRAPRANVLTF
TGTGCCAGCAGCTTGGACAGGGCCCCGAGGGCCAACGTCCTGACTTTC
>TRBD2|TRBV7-6|TRBJ2-7|NA
CASSTTSGGPYEQYF
TGTGCCAGCAGCACGACTAGCGGGGGACCCTACGAGCAGTACTTC
>NA|TRBV20-1|TRBJ1-5|few
CSALYDTVSNQPQHF
TGCAGTGCCCTTTACGACACTGTGAGCAATCAGCCCCAGCATTTT
>NA|TRBV18|TRBJ2-1|NA
CASSPLRGREGDEQFF
TGTGCCAGCTCACCACTCCGGGGTCGAGAAGGCGATGAGCAGTTCTTC
>NA|TRBV29-1|TRBJ2-7|few
CSVRTEYYEQYF
TGCAGCGTCCGGACGGAATACTACGAGCAGTACTTC
>NA|TRBV19|TRBJ2-7|NA
CASRGPKMGEQYF
TGTGCCAGTAGGGGACCTAAGATGGGCGAGCAGTACTTC
>NA|TRBV11-2|TRBJ2-7|NA
CASSLVPPQQYF
TGTGCCAGCAGCCTTGTCCCGCCCCAGCAGTACTTC
>NA|TRBV2|TRBJ2-2|NA
CASIKGNAGELFF
TGTGCCAGCATAAAGGGGAATGCCGGGGAGCTGTTTTTT
>NA|TRBV5-1|TRBJ1-1|many
CASNNAAGMGMNTEAFF
TGCGCCAGCAACAATGCGGCAGGGATGGGGATGAACACTGAAGCTTTCTTT
>TRBD1|TRBV12-3/TRBV12-4|TRBJ2-7|NA
CASSHNRGALSAEQYF
TGTGCCAGCAGTCACAACAGGGGGGCCCTAAGTGCCGAGCAGTACTTC
>NA|TRBV5-6|TRBJ1-5|NA
CASSWGRTNQPQHF
TGTGCCAGCAGCTGGGGTAGGACCAATCAGCCCCAGCATTTT
>NA|TRBV19|TRBJ1-2|NA
CASSMGRHYGYTF
TGTGCCAGTAGTATGGGAAGGCACTATGGCTACACCTTC
>NA|TRBV6-2/TRBV6-3|TRBJ2-7|NA
CASSGQFYEQYF
TGTGCCAGCAGTGGACAGTTCTACGAGCAGTACTTC
>TRBD2|TRBV4-2|TRBJ2-7|few
CASSHSGSAYEQYF
TGTGCCAGCAGCCATAGCGGGTCCGCCTACGAGCAGTACTTC
>NA|TRBV6-1|TRBJ1-5|NA
CASSGMGGNQPQHF
TGTGCCAGCAGTGGAATGGGGGGGAATCAGCCCCAGCATTTT
>TRBD1|TRBV12-3/TRBV12-4|TRBJ1-1|many
CASSQTGGGEAFF
TGTGCCAGCAGTCAAACAGGGGGAGGTGAAGCTTTCTTT